The rows below give T cell receptor beta chains drawn from one sample of a study of graft-versus-host responses after intestinal transplantation. The antigens for these receptors are not known. Here immunoSEQ multiplex PCR was the method, and the copy in TCRdb shows in-frame clones only, minus some. Of around 99,000 clones listed, roughly 87% were seen once; the top ten hold over 0.6%. Material: unstimulated CD4+ T cells sorted from spleen or lymph node cells, obtained before transplant. Receptor source: a human donor who was the organ donor for an intestinal transplant. Both conserved end residues are part of each CDR3. The D gene is left open where the match is weak. Clone size appears in some rows only: once, few, many, or a class for an expanded clone.

clone size,V gene,J gene,D gene,CDR3 DNA,CDR3 protein
-,TRBV7-2,TRBJ2-2,-,TGTGCCAGCAGCTGGGCGGGACCCAACACCGGGGAGCTGTTTTTT,CASSWAGPNTGELFF
-,TRBV5-5,TRBJ2-2,-,TGTGCCAGCAGGATGGAGTCGAACACCGGGGAGCTGTTTTTT,CASRMESNTGELFF
-,TRBV5-1,TRBJ2-3,-,TGCGCCAGCAGCTCAAGCGGCACAGATACGCAGTATTTT,CASSSSGTDTQYF
-,TRBV10-3,TRBJ1-5,-,TGTGCCATCAGTGAGTCTCAGAACCTCAATCAGCCCCAGCATTTT,CAISESQNLNQPQHF
-,TRBV7-4,TRBJ1-2,-,TGTGCCAGCAGAAAAACCGGGAAGAGCTATGGCTACACCTTC,CASRKTGKSYGYTF
-,TRBV9,TRBJ2-1,TRBD2,TGTGCCAGCAGTGAAGGACTAGCGGGAGGGCCCTACAATGAGCAGTTCTTC,CASSEGLAGGPYNEQFF
-,TRBV5-6,TRBJ2-5,-,TGTGCCAGCAGCCTCCGACCTGGGCGGGACCAGGGGGAGACCCAGTACTTC,CASSLRPGRDQGETQYF
few,TRBV19,TRBJ1-4,TRBD1,TGTGCCAGTAGTGAGACAGGGGGCGCGGCTAATGAAAAACTGTTTTTT,CASSETGGAANEKLFF
-,TRBV27,TRBJ2-2,-,TGTGCCAGCAGAAGCACCGGGGAGCTGTTTTTT,CASRSTGELFF
-,TRBV7-7,TRBJ2-3,-,TGTGCTAGCAGCCCCGGGACAGTGGCGGGGACAGATACGCAGTATTTT,CASSPGTVAGTDTQYF
-,TRBV19,TRBJ1-2,-,TGTGCCAGTAGTATACTAGACAGAGTTAACTATGGCTACACCTTC,CASSILDRVNYGYTF
once,TRBV5-1,TRBJ2-5,-,TGCGCCAGCAGCTTGGAAACGGGAGAGACCCAGTACTTC,CASSLETGETQYF
-,TRBV6-6,TRBJ2-7,-,TGTGCCAGCAGGCCTACTAGCCTAGACGAGCAGTACTTC,CASRPTSLDEQYF
-,TRBV18,TRBJ2-7,TRBD2,TGTGCCAGCTCACCACAGGGAGGGTACGAGCAGTACTTC,CASSPQGGYEQYF
-,TRBV19,TRBJ1-2,-,TGTGCCAGTAGTACGGCATCCAGGGCTAACTATGGCTACACCTTC,CASSTASRANYGYTF
-,TRBV12-5,TRBJ1-1,TRBD1,TGTGCTAGTGGTCCACAGGGGGCTAGGACTGAAGCTTTCTTT,CASGPQGARTEAFF
-,TRBV9,TRBJ1-2,TRBD1,TGTGCCAGCAGCCACAACGTACCGGGACAGGTTCCCTATGGCTACACCTTC,CASSHNVPGQVPYGYTF
-,TRBV6-1,TRBJ2-7,-,TGTGCCAGCAGGAAAGACATATCCTATCACGAGCAGTACTTC,CASRKDISYHEQYF
-,TRBV7-6,TRBJ2-7,-,TGTGCCAGCAGCTTAGTCTCGGCGGGGGAGCAGTACTTC,CASSLVSAGEQYF
-,TRBV2,TRBJ1-1,-,TGTGCCAGCACCGACAAGGGGGGGAACACTGAAGCTTTCTTT,CASTDKGGNTEAFF
once,TRBV6-1,TRBJ2-6,-,TGTGCCAGCAGTGAACCGAGTTCGGGGGCCAACGTCCTGACTTTC,CASSEPSSGANVLTF
-,TRBV6-1,TRBJ1-2,TRBD1,TGTGCCAGCAGCGAAACCCGGGACAGGATATCCTTCTATGGCTACACCTTC,CASSETRDRISFYGYTF
-,TRBV5-1,TRBJ2-6,TRBD1,TGCGCCAGCAGCTCCTACAGGGGGGCCTCTGGGGCCAACGTCCTGACTTTC,CASSSYRGASGANVLTF
-,TRBV7-8,TRBJ1-4,TRBD1,TGTGCCAGCAGCTTAGTGAGGGGGCTGTTGACTAATGAAAAACTGTTTTTT,CASSLVRGLLTNEKLFF
-,TRBV5-5,TRBJ1-6,-,TGTGCCAGCAGCTGGCGGATGGGGGCGGATTCACCCCTCCACTTT,CASSWRMGADSPLHF
-,TRBV7-8,TRBJ2-7,-,TGTGCCAGCAGCTTAGTCGTCGGATTCTACGAGCAGTACTTC,CASSLVVGFYEQYF
-,TRBV4-1,TRBJ1-1,TRBD1,TGCGCCAGCAGCCCCTACCCGAGCACAGGGGTTGACACTGAAGCTTTCTTT,CASSPYPSTGVDTEAFF
-,TRBV10-3,TRBJ1-5,-,TGTGCCATCAGTGGGTCCCTTAATCAGCCCCAGCATTTT,CAISGSLNQPQHF
few,TRBV19,TRBJ2-2,TRBD2,TGTGCCAGTACCCGGGGGGGGGCTGGGACCACCGGGGAGCTGTTTTTT,CASTRGGAGTTGELFF
-,TRBV4-1,TRBJ1-1,-,TGCGCCAGCAGCCAAGATCATCTGGGACGCAGGAACACTGAAGCTTTCTTT,CASSQDHLGRRNTEAFF
-,TRBV12-5,TRBJ2-1,-,TGTGCTAGTGGTTTGGTACGGCTAGAAGCCTGGGGCAATGAGCAGTTCTTC,CASGLVRLEAWGNEQFF
once,TRBV2,TRBJ1-2,TRBD1,TGTGCCAGCAGGCCCGACAGGGGCGGAGGCTACACCTTC,CASRPDRGGGYTF
-,TRBV9,TRBJ2-7,-,TGTGCCAGCAGCGTGGGCTACGAGCAGTACTTC,CASSVGYEQYF
-,TRBV7-2,TRBJ1-1,TRBD1,TGTGCCAGCAGCCTAACCGGGACAGGAAATTTTGAAGCTTTCTTT,CASSLTGTGNFEAFF
-,TRBV18,TRBJ2-7,-,TGTGCCAGCTCACCGGCATCGAACGAGCAGTACTTC,CASSPASNEQYF
-,TRBV9,TRBJ1-1,-,TGTGCCAGCAGCGTAGTAAAGACAGCGAACACTGAAGCTTTCTTT,CASSVVKTANTEAFF
once,TRBV5-1,TRBJ2-5,-,TGCGCCAGCAGCTTGGAGGCAGGGGAAGAGACCCAGTACTTC,CASSLEAGEETQYF
-,TRBV5-1,TRBJ1-1,-,TGCGCCAGCAGCATTGGGACGGCGAACACTGAAGCTTTCTTT,CASSIGTANTEAFF
-,TRBV27,TRBJ2-4,-,TGTGCCAGCAGTCTACTCGACAGGCCAAACATTCAGTACTTC,CASSLLDRPNIQYF
-,TRBV6-4,TRBJ2-1,TRBD2,TGTGCCAGCAGTGAATCCGGAAGCGGGGGGGCCCGTGAGCAGTTCTTC,CASSESGSGGAREQFF
-,TRBV11-2,TRBJ2-2,TRBD2,TGTGCCAGCAGCCAATACAGACTAGCGATAACCGGGGAGCTGTTTTTT,CASSQYRLAITGELFF
-,TRBV27,TRBJ2-1,TRBD2,TGTGCCAGCAGTCCGCTAGCGGTAGGGTACAATGAGCAGTTCTTC,CASSPLAVGYNEQFF
-,TRBV5-1,TRBJ1-1,-,TGCGCCAGCAGCTACACGCAACAGGGCGCTGAAGCTTTCTTT,CASSYTQQGAEAFF
-,TRBV4-2,TRBJ2-3,TRBD1,TGTGCCAGCAGTCCCCCGGACAGGGCAGATACGCAGTATTTT,CASSPPDRADTQYF
-,TRBV29-1,TRBJ2-5,TRBD2,TGCAGCGTTGAGACTAGCGGGGGCCTCAGGGAGACCCAGTACTTC,CSVETSGGLRETQYF
-,TRBV5-1,TRBJ2-1,-,TGCGCCAGCAGCGAAGGACGGATCTCCTACAATGAGCAGTTCTTC,CASSEGRISYNEQFF
-,TRBV2,TRBJ2-3,TRBD1,TGTGCCAGCCGGGACAGGGGAGGCGCAGATACGCAGTATTTT,CASRDRGGADTQYF
-,TRBV28,TRBJ1-1,-,TGTGCCAGCGTTCAGAGGAACACTGAAGCTTTCTTT,CASVQRNTEAFF
-,TRBV11-3,TRBJ2-3,-,TGTGCCAGCAGCTTGCGGGCGGGAACAGATACGCAGTATTTT,CASSLRAGTDTQYF
-,TRBV5-1,TRBJ1-1,TRBD1,TGCGCCAGCAGCTGGGACAGGGGGAACACTGAAGCTTTCTTT,CASSWDRGNTEAFF
once,TRBV10-3,TRBJ2-5,TRBD1,TGTGCCATCAGTGATCCGCGGGACAGGGGCCTCCAAGAGACCCAGTACTTC,CAISDPRDRGLQETQYF
-,TRBV7-9,TRBJ2-3,TRBD2,TGTGCCAGCAGCTCCCTAGCGGGAGCTACAGATACGCAGTATTTT,CASSSLAGATDTQYF
-,TRBV5-1,TRBJ1-4,-,TGCGCCAGCAGCTTGGCAGCAACTAATGAAAAACTGTTTTTT,CASSLAATNEKLFF
-,TRBV18,TRBJ1-1,-,TGTGCCAGCTCACTACAGGGATCTTACACTGAAGCTTTCTTT,CASSLQGSYTEAFF
-,TRBV7-3,TRBJ1-1,-,TGTGCCAGCAGCGCGGACACCTTGAACACTGAAGCTTTCTTT,CASSADTLNTEAFF
-,TRBV11-3,TRBJ2-3,TRBD2,TGTGCCAGCAGCTTGGGTTTGGCGGGAGGGCCAGATACGCAGTATTTT,CASSLGLAGGPDTQYF
-,TRBV5-1,TRBJ2-1,TRBD1,TGCGCCAGCAGTACCGGGACAGTCTACAATGAGCAGTTCTTC,CASSTGTVYNEQFF
-,TRBV27,TRBJ1-5,-,TGTGCCAGCAGTCCCAAGACAGGTCTCAATCAGCCCCAGCATTTT,CASSPKTGLNQPQHF
-,TRBV11-2,TRBJ2-2,TRBD1,TGTGCCAGCAGCTTCCGGACAGGGATCAACACCGGGGAGCTGTTTTTT,CASSFRTGINTGELFF